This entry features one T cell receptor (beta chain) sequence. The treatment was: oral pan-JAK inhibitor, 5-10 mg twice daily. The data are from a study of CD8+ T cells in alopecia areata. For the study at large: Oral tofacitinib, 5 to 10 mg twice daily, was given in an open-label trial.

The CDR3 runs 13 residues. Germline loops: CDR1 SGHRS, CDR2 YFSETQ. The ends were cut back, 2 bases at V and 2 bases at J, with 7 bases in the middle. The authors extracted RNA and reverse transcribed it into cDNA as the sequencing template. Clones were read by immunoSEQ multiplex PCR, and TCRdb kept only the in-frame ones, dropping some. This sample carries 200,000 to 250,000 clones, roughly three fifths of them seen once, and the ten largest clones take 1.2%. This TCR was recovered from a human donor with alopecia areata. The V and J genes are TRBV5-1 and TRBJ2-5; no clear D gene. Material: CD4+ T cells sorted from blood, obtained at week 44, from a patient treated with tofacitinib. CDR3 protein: CASSFGSQETQYF. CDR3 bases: TGCGCCAGCAGCTTCGGGTCTCAAGAGACCCAGTACTTC. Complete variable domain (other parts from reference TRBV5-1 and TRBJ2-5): KAGVTQTPRYLIKTRGQQVTLSCSPISGHRSVSWYQQTPGQGLQFLFEYFSETQRNKGNFPGRFSGRQFSNSRSEMNVSTLELGDSALYLCASSFGSQETQYFGPGTRLLVL.